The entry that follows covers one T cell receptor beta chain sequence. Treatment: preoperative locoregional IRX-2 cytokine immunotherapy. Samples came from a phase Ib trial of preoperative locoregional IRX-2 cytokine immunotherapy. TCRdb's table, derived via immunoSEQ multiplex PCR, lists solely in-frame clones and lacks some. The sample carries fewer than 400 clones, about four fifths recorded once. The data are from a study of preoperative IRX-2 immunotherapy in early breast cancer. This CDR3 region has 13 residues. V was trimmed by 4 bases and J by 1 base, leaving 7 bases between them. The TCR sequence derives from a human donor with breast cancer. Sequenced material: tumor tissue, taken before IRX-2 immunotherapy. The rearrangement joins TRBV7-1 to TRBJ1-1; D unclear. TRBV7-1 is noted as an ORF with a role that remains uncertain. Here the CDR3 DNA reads TGTGCCAGCAGCTTCAGCCAGAACACTGAAGCTTTCTTT. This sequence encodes CASSFSQNTEAFF.